This T cell receptor beta chain was identified during a study of post-analysis software for immune sequencing data. Sequencing libraries made from TCR beta cDNA carried unique molecular identifiers. A single record per CDR3 protein comes from TCRdb applying MiXCR to the PCR reads. The sample shows 750,000 to 950,000 distinct CDR3 sequences, approximately 57% of them seen only once. General study points: TRBV5-6, TRBV5-1 and TRBV20-1 belonged to a set of roughly 5 TRBV segments that were more frequent in patients than controls.

The germline CDR1 and CDR2 sequences are MNHNS and SASEGT. The J segment lost 5 bases and the V segment lost 4 bases, leaving 5 bases of the junction unmatched. This CDR3 is built from 15 residues. As to this clonotype: Its antigen is unknown.

V usage is TRBV6-1 and J usage is TRBJ1-4, with 9 nucleotides matching TRBD1. The receptor was isolated from a girl between 10 and 17 years old with multiple sclerosis. The sequencing sample was made of blood. The CDR3 reads CASSATGTGNEKLFF. In DNA form, the CDR3 reads TGTGCCAGCAGTGCTACCGGGACAGGGAATGAAAAACTGTTTTTT.